The rows below give T cell receptor beta chains drawn from one sample of a study of PD-1 blockade in classical Hodgkin lymphoma. The assay was immunoSEQ multiplex PCR, and TCRdb's table has in-frame clones only and misses some. This sample has around 6,000 clones, with roughly 77% found just once. The sample was peripheral blood mononuclear cells (PBMCs), taken at baseline. The receptor set was obtained from a human donor with classical Hodgkin lymphoma. Each CDR3 is given with its conserved first and last residue. The D gene is left open where the match is weak. The listing skips clone size in some rows; elsewhere it reads once, few, many or a size class.

>TRBV15|-|TRBJ1-1|-
CATSPGGPTNTEAFF
TGTGCCACCAGCCCCGGGGGGCCTACGAACACTGAAGCTTTCTTT
>TRBV5-8|-|TRBJ2-1|-
CASSSSARGYNEQFF
TGTGCCAGCAGCTCATCTGCTCGGGGTTACAATGAGCAGTTCTTC
>TRBV7-8|-|TRBJ2-2|once
CASSIGGARSGELFF
TGTGCCAGCAGCATCGGAGGGGCTAGGTCCGGGGAGCTGTTTTTT
>TRBV7-9|TRBD1|TRBJ2-2|few
CASSAPPQGAQDGELFF
TGTGCCAGCAGCGCCCCGCCACAGGGGGCGCAGGACGGGGAGCTGTTTTTT
>TRBV7-2|-|TRBJ1-1|few
CASSPRSDRNTEAFF
TGTGCCAGCAGCCCCAGGTCTGACAGAAACACTGAAGCTTTCTTT
>TRBV13|-|TRBJ2-3|large
CASSSRDQDTDTQYF
TGTGCCAGCAGCTCCCGGGACCAAGACACAGATACGCAGTATTTT
>TRBV12-5|TRBD2|TRBJ2-3|-
CASGLVLAGEGVHF
TGTGCTAGTGGTTTGGTGCTAGCGGGAGAGGGTGTGCATTTT
>TRBV18|TRBD1|TRBJ2-2|-
CASSLRTGDTGELFF
TGTGCCAGCTCTTTGAGGACAGGGGACACCGGGGAGCTGTTTTTT
>TRBV5-6|TRBD1|TRBJ1-2|few
CASSLGTGGVYGYTF
TGTGCCAGCAGCTTGGGGACAGGGGGAGTCTATGGCTACACCTTC
>TRBV2|-|TRBJ1-6|-
CASTEGPRQADF
TGTGCCAGCACCGAAGGGCCGAGACAGGCCGACTTT
>TRBV6-5|-|TRBJ1-3|-
CASKGGDSGNTIYF
TGTGCCAGCAAGGGGGGAGACTCTGGAAACACCATATATTTT